This entry lists 27 T cell receptor beta chains sequenced from one sample in a study of T cells in Graves' hyperthyroidism and ophthalmopathy. Amplified TCR beta CDR3 regions came from RNA transcripts. HTBI primers were employed in a first-round RT-PCR of the TCR CDR3. TCRdb reprocessed the multiplex PCR reads via MiXCR and lists one record per CDR3 protein. The sample includes around 350,000 distinct CDR3 sequences, approximately 19% of them seen just once. Input material: blood. The receptors derive from a woman under 30 with Graves' hyperthyroidism.

This clonotype was picked up many times. The chain employs TRBV7-3 and TRBJ1-1, with TRBD1 identical over 9 bases. Germline loops: CDR1 SGHTA, CDR2 FQGTGA. The CDR3 is 16 amino acids. V dropped 2 bases and J dropped 3; count of bases not matched to a gene: 7. The CDR3 DNA reads TGTGCCAGCAGCTTACTCCGGGACAGGGCCGACACTGAAGCTTTCTTT. This translates into CASSLLRDRADTEAFF.

The table lists this clonotype with many counts. The genes are TRBV20-1 and TRBJ1-3, with D tentatively TRBD1 (6 bases). CDR1 and CDR2 (germline): DFQATT, SNEGSKA (reference sequence). The V and J ends lost 3 bases and 0 bases respectively, with 18 bases between them. CDR3 length: 17 residues. This CDR3 is CSARMFTGTYSGNTIYF. The CDR3 region has the DNA TGCAGTGCTAGGATGTTTACAGGGACCTACTCTGGAAACACCATATATTTT.

This clonotype has more than one count but fewer than ten. A much larger clone is a single base away; this may be a read error. This chain uses TRBV7-3 with TRBJ1-2; D unclear. The germline V gene encodes CDR1 SGHTA and CDR2 FQGTGA. The CDR3 runs 15 residues. CDR3 sequence reads: CANAQRFHREYGYAF. CDR3 DNA: TGTGCCAACGCTCAAAGGTTCCACAGAGAATATGGCTACGCCTTC.

In its sample, this clonotype was seen a few times. This chain links TRBV7-9 with TRBJ2-5; 11 nucleotides agree with TRBD2. This CDR3 is built from 15 residues. Per the germline V gene, CDR1 is SEHNR and CDR2 is FQNEAQ (reference sequence). With 5 bases clipped from V and 2 bases from J, the junction kept 4 bases outside the gene matches. The CDR3 DNA is TGTGCCAGCAGCGCCGGGACTAGCGGACAAGAGACCCAGTACTTC. Translating gives CASSAGTSGQETQYF.

This clonotype was counted at least ten times. V gene TRBV7-8 combines with J gene TRBJ2-5; D is possibly TRBD1 or TRBD2 (6 bases each). The CDR3 sequence is 17 residues long. Germline loops: CDR1 SGHVS, CDR2 FQNEAQ. Trimming took 1 base from V and 3 from J, leaving 18 bases between them. The CDR3 sequence is CASSLGRVGGPKETQYF. The CDR3, as DNA: TGTGCCAGCAGCTTAGGGAGGGTAGGGGGGCCAAAAGAGACCCAGTACTTC.

This clonotype was counted at least ten times. The V and J genes are TRBV12-3 or TRBV12-4 and TRBJ2-7; no clear D. CDR3 length: 11 residues. V lost 1 base to trimming and J lost 7 bases, with 5 bases between them. The CDR3 region has the DNA TGTGCCAGCAGTTTAGGGGCGGAGCAGTACTTC. Protein: CASSLGAEQYF.

This clonotype showed up many times. The chain combines TRBV10-3 with TRBJ2-7, with a possible D match to TRBD1 (5 bases). Deletions cut 7 bases from V and 5 bases from J, with 18 bases between. CDR3 length: 14 residues. Germline V gene lookup returns CDR1 ENHRY and CDR2 SYGVKD. The CDR3 bases are TGTGCCATCACTGTTGGCAGGGATATCCACGAGCAGTACTTC. Residues: CAITVGRDIHEQYF.

The chain uses TRBV7-2 and TRBJ2-7; D unclear. CDR1 and CDR2 from the germline V gene are SGHTA and FQGNSA. Between the trimmed V and J ends, which lost 5 bases and 10 bases, there was a span of 15 bases. There are 12 residues in the CDR3. CDR3 in amino acids: CASSLARGGQYF. The CDR3 DNA follows: TGTGCCAGCAGCCTCGCCCGCGGCGGACAGTACTTC.

There are many counts of this clonotype. This CDR3 reads CASSHPTGGRETQYF. As DNA, the CDR3 is TGCGCCAGCAGCCATCCCACAGGGGGCCGAGAGACCCAGTACTTC. The chain couples TRBV4-1 to TRBJ2-5; 9 positions agree with TRBD1. The CDR3 is made up of 15 amino acids. The V and J ends lost 3 bases and 4 bases, in that order; junction bases with no gene match: 6. Germline assignment: CDR1 MGHRA and CDR2 YSYEKL.

There are many counts of this clonotype. This chain joins TRBV14 and TRBJ1-2; D uncertain. In germline, CDR1 is SGHDN, CDR2 FVKESK. Trimming removed 1 base from V and 4 bases from J, with 7 bases in between. This CDR3 is 13 amino acids long. The CDR3 sequence: CASSQAGVYGYTF. DNA of the CDR3: TGTGCCAGCAGCCAAGCCGGGGTCTATGGCTACACCTTC.

In its sample, this clonotype was seen many times. The rearrangement joins TRBV28 to TRBJ2-7, with D possibly being TRBD1 (5 bases). The CDR3 runs 13 residues. Trimming left V 11 bases short and J 0 bases short, with 14 bases between. Germline-derived CDR1 and CDR2 are MDHEN and SYDVKM. CDR3 amino acids: CAGARANSYEQYF. For the CDR3, the DNA is TGTGCCGGGGCCCGGGCTAACTCCTACGAGCAGTACTTC. The full variable domain, in which reference TRBV28 and TRBJ2-7 provide the parts outside the CDR3, is DVKVTQSSRYLVKRTGEKVFLECVQDMDHENMFWYRQDPGLGLRLIYFSYDVKMKEKGDIPEGYSVSREKKERFSLILESASTNQTSMYLCAGARANSYEQYFGPGTRLTVT.

The chain couples TRBV9 to TRBJ2-7; D remains unclear. V lost 0 bases to trimming and J lost 2 bases, with 9 bases between them. The length of the CDR3 is 14 residues. Germline loops: CDR1 SGDLS, CDR2 YYNGEE. The CDR3 is CASSVAGKAYEQYF. The CDR3 DNA follows: TGTGCCAGCAGCGTAGCGGGCAAAGCCTACGAGCAGTACTTC.

The sample holds many counts of this clonotype. The rearrangement uses TRBV7-6 and TRBJ1-3; no clear D. Trimming left V 5 bases short and J 0 bases short, with 11 bases between. Germline V CDR1 and CDR2: SGHVS, FNYEAQ. The CDR3 loop spans 15 amino acids. CDR3: CASSLGVVSGNTIYF. CDR3 DNA sequence: TGTGCCAGCAGCCTGGGTGTCGTCTCTGGAAACACCATATATTTT.

This clonotype was seen a handful of times. The chain couples TRBV7-6 to TRBJ2-5; D unclear. Trimming shortened V by 3 bases and J by 4 bases, and 21 bases separated the two germline ends. This CDR3 contains 17 residues. Germline loops: CDR1 SGHVS, CDR2 FNYEAQ. CDR3 loop: CASSLWAAYQRRETQYF. DNA of the CDR3: TGTGCCAGCAGCTTGTGGGCCGCTTACCAACGGCGAGAGACCCAGTACTTC.

This clonotype was observed many times. The CDR3 here is CASSLTATGKSYEQYF. CDR3 DNA: TGTGCCAGCAGTTTAACCGCGACAGGGAAGTCCTACGAGCAGTACTTC. V usage is TRBV12-3 or TRBV12-4 and J usage is TRBJ2-7, with 7 bases that match TRBD1. V was clipped by 2 bases and J by 1 base; unmatched bases: 8. This CDR3 region has 16 residues.

This clonotype was counted at least ten times. This chain joins TRBV5-5 and TRBJ2-5; weak D call: TRBD2 (5 bases). Germline lookup yields CDR1 SGHKS and CDR2 YYEKEE (reference sequence). Trimming took off 2 bases at V and 10 bases at J, with 15 bases between the two ends. This CDR3 is built from 13 residues. CDR3 in DNA: TGTGCCAGCAGCTTCCCGGGGTTCAGCGACCAGTACTTC. Amino acids: CASSFPGFSDQYF.

The chain couples TRBV19 to TRBJ2-1, with D perhaps matching TRBD1 (5 bases). The germline CDR1 and CDR2 sequences are LNHDA and SQIVND (reference sequence). V gave up 4 bases and J gave up 7 bases, with 14 bases separating them. The CDR3 has 14 amino acids. The CDR3 spells CASSSQRQHNEQFF. As DNA, the CDR3 is TGTGCCAGTAGTAGTCAGCGACAGCATAATGAGCAGTTCTTC.

Details on this clonotype: A single base separates this from a much larger clone, so it may be a read error. The rearrangement uses TRBV30 and TRBJ1-2; D remains ambiguous. There are 14 residues in the CDR3. V was cut by 4 bases and J by 8 bases, with 20 bases left in between. Looked up from germline, CDR1 is GTSNPN and CDR2 is SVGIG (reference sequence). CDR3 nucleotides: TGTGCCTGGACCGCCCAAGGCCGGATTTGGGGCTACACCTTC. Translation: CAWTAQGRIWGYTF.

This clonotype has only one observation. A much larger clone differs from this one at a single base, so this may be a read error. The CDR3 sequence: CASSQGQGHEACF. The CDR3 DNA reads as TGTGCCAGCAGCCAAGGACAGGGACATGAAGCTTGCTTT. V is TRBV3-1 and J is TRBJ1-1, with 7 bases lining up with TRBD1. Germline CDR1 LGHDT, CDR2 YNNKEL (reference sequence). The CDR3 has 13 amino acids.

The chain is built from TRBV6-2 or TRBV6-3 and TRBJ2-5; 9 bases match TRBD1. This CDR3 comprises 16 residues. With V trimmed by 5 bases and J by 4 bases, 11 bases remained unmatched. Germline V gene lookup returns CDR1 MNHEY and CDR2 SVGEGT. Here the CDR3 reads CASSPTGGKWGETQYF. DNA for the CDR3: TGTGCCAGCAGTCCCACAGGGGGCAAATGGGGAGAGACCCAGTACTTC.

This clonotype appeared a few times. This chain uses TRBV24-1 with TRBJ2-5; no clear D. The germline gives CDR1 KGHDR, CDR2 SFDVKD. CDR3 length: 15 amino acids. Trimming removed 4 bases at V and 2 bases at J, with 13 bases between. The CDR3 reads CATSDHASPQETQYF. As DNA, the CDR3 is TGTGCCACCAGTGACCACGCATCACCGCAAGAGACCCAGTACTTC.

In its sample, this clonotype was seen many times. The chain couples TRBV24-1 to TRBJ2-2; no clear D. The CDR3 loop spans 14 amino acids. The germline V gene encodes CDR1 KGHDR and CDR2 SFDVKD. The germline V and J ends were trimmed by 7 bases and 4 bases, with 12 bases remaining between them. The CDR3 DNA is TGTGCCACCAGCCCTATGTGGGGCACCGGGGAGCTGTTTTTT. Translating it yields CATSPMWGTGELFF.

This clonotype was found many times. The rearrangement links TRBV6-2 or TRBV6-3 to TRBJ1-2, with TRBD1 as a possible D gene (5 bases). The germline V and J ends were trimmed by 2 bases and 8 bases, with 12 bases remaining between them. The CDR3 spans 13 residues. Germline loops: CDR1 MNHEY, CDR2 SVGEGT. This CDR3 reads CASSYRRVSGYTF. The CDR3 DNA is TGTGCCAGCAGTTACCGCAGGGTGAGCGGCTACACCTTC.

This clonotype has a count of ten or more. The chain couples TRBV27 to TRBJ2-7; 10 bases agree with TRBD1. The CDR3 covers 17 residues. V dropped 6 bases and J dropped 4; count of bases not matched to a gene: 15. Germline CDR1 MNHEY, CDR2 SMNVEV (reference sequence). CDR3 region: CASSAPLSGTGEYEQYF. DNA of the CDR3: TGTGCCAGCAGCGCCCCACTGAGCGGGACAGGGGAATACGAGCAGTACTTC.

A few counts support this clonotype. The chain couples TRBV30 to TRBJ2-6; D is unclear. Germline V gives CDR1 GTSNPN, CDR2 SVGIG (reference sequence). Between the trimmed V and J ends, which lost 0 bases and 5 bases, there was a span of 14 bases. The CDR3 is 16 amino acids. CDR3 sequence reads: CAWSVRLDYRANVLTF. CDR3 sequence (DNA): TGTGCCTGGAGTGTTCGGCTGGATTATCGGGCCAACGTCCTGACTTTC.

In this sample, this clonotype turned up many times. The chain uses TRBV7-2 and TRBJ2-5, with no clear D. Germline assignment: CDR1 SGHTA and CDR2 FQGNSA. The CDR3 consists of 13 residues. Between the trimmed V and J ends, which lost 5 bases and 4 bases, there was a span of 11 bases. CDR3 sequence: CASSRRVGETQYF. The DNA of the CDR3 is TGTGCCAGCAGCCGTAGGGTAGGAGAGACCCAGTACTTC.

In this sample, this clonotype turned up many times. The genes are TRBV6-2 or TRBV6-3 and TRBJ1-1; D remains ambiguous. There are 14 residues in the CDR3. Between the trimmed V and J ends, which lost 2 bases and 3 bases, there was a span of 10 bases. Looked up from germline, CDR1 is MNHEY and CDR2 is SVGEGT. Here the CDR3 reads CASSYDGADTEAFF. DNA of the CDR3: TGTGCCAGCAGTTACGACGGCGCGGACACTGAAGCTTTCTTT.